Listed below are T cell receptor beta chains from one sample, sequenced in a study of shared clonotypes between healthy human individuals. Sequencing was performed with immunoSEQ multiplex PCR; in TCRdb, only in-frame clones are kept and a portion is missing. The table shows roughly 2.2 million clones, with 92% occurring only once. Sequencing was done on a sample of naive CD4+ T cells from PBMCs. The origin of the receptors is a man between 18 and 35 years old in good health. Some clones in this sample may be carry-over from other donors' samples. CDR3s include the opening cysteine and the closing phenylalanine or tryptophan. Each record gives: CDR3 length, V gene, CDR3 protein.

>15|TRBV5-1
CASSGAGTSGYEQYF
>18|TRBV9
CASSVGVREVQSYNEQFF
>14|TRBV11-3
CASSLDYSYNEQFF
>15|TRBV7-9
CASSLGYQGQDGYTF
>18|TRBV18
CASSPPSSSGSRPDTQYF
>19|TRBV4-1
CASSQDHFSGRAIYNEQFF
>16|TRBV5-1
CASSILGQGRQETQYF
>12|TRBV28
CASSSGVETQYF
>17|TRBV7-4
CASSLGPTQQSSDTQYF
>14|TRBV29-1
CSVAVRGIADTQYF
>12|TRBV6-1
CASSRHVSEAFF
>14|TRBV10-3
CAIRSGSSSHEQYF
>14|TRBV18
CASSPGQGGTEAFF
>13|TRBV2
CASYSGSNFAQYF
>14|TRBV5-1
CASSLLRNQETQYF
>14|TRBV5-1
CASSLGGEAGEQFF
>18|TRBV9
CASSVDGRVPSGANVLTF
>14|TRBV5-1
CASSPRDGDYEQYF
>14|TRBV7-3
CASSLLAVSYEQYF
>14|TRBV6-1
CASRIEDRNTEAFF
>13|TRBV9
CASTSNTINEQFF
>11|TRBV15
CATSREETQYF
>14|TRBV9
CASSVGFVGTEAFF
>12|TRBV6-1
CASSPRDYEQYF
>14|TRBV6-1
CASKDKRETGEQYF
>14|TRBV2
CASIATGSGNTIYF
>14|TRBV5-1
CASSGGGQQETQYF
>15|TRBV25-1
CASSVGTGYTGELFF
>15|TRBV28
CASSYSRVSSYEQYF
>17|TRBV5-1
CASSLVPSGSSYNEQFF
>17|TRBV7-2
CASSSQPGLAATGELFF
>14|TRBV11-2
CASSLESGYNEQFF
>16|TRBV5-5
CASSIRQGASTDTQYF
>14|TRBV6-5
CASSSGQKNNEQFF
>17|TRBV11-3
CASSAGPGKKNTDTQYF
>14|TRBV5-1
CASSFSVSSAEQYF
>15|TRBV9
CASSVLGLGQETQYF
>16|TRBV27
CASSPMGVYSNQPQHF
>15|TRBV7-3
CASSLTVRGETEAFF
>14|TRBV5-6
CASSSQRQAQGYTF
>16|TRBV9
CASSGPSGLSYNEQFF
>14|TRBV18
CASSPEDGSGTQYF
>14|TRBV18
CASSLSGIQETQYF
>15|TRBV7-2
CASSSERTSSYEQYF
>15|TRBV4-2
CASSQGIAGAETQYF
>15|TRBV2
CASSELTGGSYEQYF
>13|TRBV5-1
CASSPGLGYTQYF
>20|TRBV5-1
CASSLAGTVKPSGSNYEQFF
>16|TRBV19
CASSPRTGGRDYGYTF
>15|TRBV9
CASSATPYRGTEAFF